This record covers a single T cell receptor beta chain. This entry is derived from a study of blood T cell repertoires in COVID-19. On the study more broadly: Material from acute and convalescent COVID-19 was sourced from the United States, Italy and Spain.

As handled by the study authors: Reference gene primer amplification yielded estimated nucleated cell counts. Generated by immunoSEQ multiplex PCR, the TCRdb table keeps only in-frame clones and is missing some. Clonal size and the V and J genes are those of that table, whereas D and trimming came from the DNA. The sample has 300,000 to 350,000 clones, roughly 85% seen once. The participants were between roughly 18 and 100 years old and came from under 25 US areas. Donors were grouped by their self-reported clinical history. Trimming took 5 bases from V and 0 from J; bases not matched to a gene: 12. The CDR3 has 18 amino acids. Germline CDR1 LNHDA, CDR2 SQIVND (reference sequence).

This receptor was obtained from a man younger than 45 who had recovered from COVID-19. Sequencing was carried out using PBMCs or T cells enriched from blood (not recorded which). The chain combines TRBV19 with TRBJ2-1; 8 bases agree with TRBD1. The CDR3 sequence is CASSSSPGQANSYNEQFF. CDR3 bases: TGTGCCAGTAGTTCTTCTCCGGGACAGGCAAACTCCTACAATGAGCAGTTCTTC.